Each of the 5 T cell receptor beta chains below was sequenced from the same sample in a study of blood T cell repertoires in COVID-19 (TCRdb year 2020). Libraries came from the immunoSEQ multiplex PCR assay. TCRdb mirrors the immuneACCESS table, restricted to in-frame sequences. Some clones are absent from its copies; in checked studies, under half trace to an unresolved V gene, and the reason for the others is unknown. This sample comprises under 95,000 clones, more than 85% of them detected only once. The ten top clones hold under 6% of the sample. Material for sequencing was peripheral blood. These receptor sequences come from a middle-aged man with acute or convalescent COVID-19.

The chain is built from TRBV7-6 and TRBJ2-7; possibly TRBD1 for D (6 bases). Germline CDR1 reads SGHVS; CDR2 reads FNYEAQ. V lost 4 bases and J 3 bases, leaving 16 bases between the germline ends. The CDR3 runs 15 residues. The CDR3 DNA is TGTGCCAGCAGCTCGCAAACGGGACACCACTACGAGCAGTACTTC. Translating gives CASSSQTGHHYEQYF.

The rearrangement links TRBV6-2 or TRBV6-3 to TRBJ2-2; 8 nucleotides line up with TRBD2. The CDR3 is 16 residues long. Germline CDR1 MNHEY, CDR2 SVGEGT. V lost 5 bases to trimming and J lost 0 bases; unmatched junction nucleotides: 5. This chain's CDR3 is CASSRGAGANTGELFF. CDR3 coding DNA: TGTGCCAGCAGTCGAGGAGCGGGGGCGAACACCGGGGAGCTGTTTTTT.

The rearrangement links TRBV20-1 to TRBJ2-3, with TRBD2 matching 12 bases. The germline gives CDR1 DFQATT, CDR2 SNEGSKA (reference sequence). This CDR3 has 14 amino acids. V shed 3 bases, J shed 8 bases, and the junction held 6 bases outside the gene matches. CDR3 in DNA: TGCAGTGCTAGTGCTAGCGGGGGGGGAGCTACGCAGTATTTT. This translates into CSASASGGGATQYF.

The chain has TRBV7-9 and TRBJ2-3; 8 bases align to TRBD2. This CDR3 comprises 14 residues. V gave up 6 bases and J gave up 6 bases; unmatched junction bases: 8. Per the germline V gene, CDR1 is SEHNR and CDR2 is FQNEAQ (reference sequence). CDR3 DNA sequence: TGTGCCAGCAGTAAGAGCGGGGGTTCGGATACGCAGTATTTT. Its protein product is CASSKSGGSDTQYF.

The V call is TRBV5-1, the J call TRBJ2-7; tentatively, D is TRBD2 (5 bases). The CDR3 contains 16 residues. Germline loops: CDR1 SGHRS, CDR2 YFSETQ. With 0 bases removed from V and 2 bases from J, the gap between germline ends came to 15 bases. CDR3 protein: CASSLVSGRLTYEQYF. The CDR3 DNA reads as TGCGCCAGCAGCTTGGTAAGCGGCAGATTAACCTACGAGCAGTACTTC.